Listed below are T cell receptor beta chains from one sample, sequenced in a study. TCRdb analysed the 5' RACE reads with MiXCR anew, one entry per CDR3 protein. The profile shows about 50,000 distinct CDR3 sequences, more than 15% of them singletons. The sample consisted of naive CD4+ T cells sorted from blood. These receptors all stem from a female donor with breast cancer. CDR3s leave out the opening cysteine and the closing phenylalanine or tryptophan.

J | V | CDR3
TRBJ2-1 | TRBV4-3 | ASSRITGSSYNEQF
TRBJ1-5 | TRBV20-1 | SGGGTNQPQH
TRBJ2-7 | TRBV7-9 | ASSLGGEDGQY
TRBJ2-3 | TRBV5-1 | ASRPIITDTQY
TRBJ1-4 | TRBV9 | ASSGEGASATNEKLF
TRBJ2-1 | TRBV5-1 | ASSPGTGASGSSSYNEQF
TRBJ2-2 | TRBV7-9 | ASSSTGTGELF
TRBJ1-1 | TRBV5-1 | ASRASMNTGAF
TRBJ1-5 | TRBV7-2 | ASSLGGRSQPQH
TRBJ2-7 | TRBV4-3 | ASSQGGTGAHEQY
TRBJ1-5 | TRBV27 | ASSAGGLGNQPQH
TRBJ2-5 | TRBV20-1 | SAPGGSWETQY
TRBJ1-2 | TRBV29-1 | SVDQGAGGNYGYT
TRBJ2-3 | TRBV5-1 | ASRRTGVLDTQY
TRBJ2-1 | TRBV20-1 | SARGDRTYNEQF
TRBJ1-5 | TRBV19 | ASRYAVQGGNQPQH
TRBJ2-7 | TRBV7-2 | ASRRSGRAYEQY
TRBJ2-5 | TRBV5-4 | ASSSKQGDETQY
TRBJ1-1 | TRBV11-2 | ASSLDLRRAANTEAF
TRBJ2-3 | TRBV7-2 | ASSRTAYTQY
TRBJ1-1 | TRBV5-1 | ASSLEGYDTEAS
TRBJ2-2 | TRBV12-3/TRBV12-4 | ASSAGQNTGELF
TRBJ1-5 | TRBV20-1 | SAIVQGGQPQH
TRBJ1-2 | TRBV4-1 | ASSQDSRYRGDPHYGYT
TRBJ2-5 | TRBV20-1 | SAPVSSAGGEETQY
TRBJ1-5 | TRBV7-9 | ASSPQGHQPQH
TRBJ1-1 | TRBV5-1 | ASSGGTGYWNAEAF
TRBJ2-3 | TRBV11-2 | ASSFTTGSVDTQY
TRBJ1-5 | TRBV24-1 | ATSDKDQPQH
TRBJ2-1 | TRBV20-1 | SARSTRLVSYNEQF
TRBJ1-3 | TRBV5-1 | ASRDIRGNSGNTIY
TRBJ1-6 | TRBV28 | ASSQETGGYNSPLH
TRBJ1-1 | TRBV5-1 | ASSLSGGETGAF
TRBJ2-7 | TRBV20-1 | SAQTSFEQY
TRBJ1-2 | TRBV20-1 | SARGTGRDGYT
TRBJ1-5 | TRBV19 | ASRVGNQPQH
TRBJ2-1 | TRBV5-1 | ASRLLMVSDEQF
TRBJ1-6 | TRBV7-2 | ASSYRTGTNSPLH
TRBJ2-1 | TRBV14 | ASSPFQGPNEQF